These 32 T cell receptor beta chains originate from one sample sequenced in a study of blood T cell repertoires in COVID-19. TCRdb's copy holds only in-frame clones and misses some; the assay was immunoSEQ multiplex PCR. This table has a few hundred thousand clones, over 75% appearing once. Sequenced: peripheral blood. The receptor source for this set is a man aged 45 to 65 with acute or convalescent COVID-19.

This chain links TRBV9 with TRBJ2-1; TRBD2 agrees at 9 bases. This CDR3 has 15 residues. Germline V lookup: CDR1 SGDLS, CDR2 YYNGEE. Unmatched junction bases numbered 2, after V lost 0 bases and J lost 4 bases. CDR3 sequence (DNA): TGTGCCAGCAGCGTAGGAGCGGGGGGTTACAATGAGCAGTTCTTC. It translates to CASSVGAGGYNEQFF.

The CDR3 is CASSLLSRTGSLLHF. CDR3 bases: TGTGCCAGCAGCTTACTCAGCAGGACAGGGTCGCTCCTCCACTTT. This chain uses TRBV7-9 with TRBJ1-6, with 8 bases aligning to TRBD1. CDR3 length: 15 residues. Germline CDR1 SEHNR, CDR2 FQNEAQ (reference sequence). V was clipped by 2 bases and J by 15 bases; unmatched bases: 12.

The J gene is TRBJ1-6, the V gene TRBV2, with TRBD1 as a possible D gene (6 bases). Trimming cost V 3 bases and J 10 bases, with 13 bases left between them. In germline, CDR1 is SNHLY, CDR2 FYNNEI. The CDR3 totals 14 residues. The CDR3 DNA follows: TGTGCCAGCAGTGATGACAGGTTGGGATCACCCCTCCACTTT. Encoded protein: CASSDDRLGSPLHF.

The chain has TRBV18 and TRBJ2-1; possible D gene TRBD2, 5 bases. This CDR3 has 17 residues. With 3 bases removed from V and 0 bases from J, the gap between germline ends came to 15 bases. CDR1 is KGHSH and CDR2 is LQKENI in the germline V gene. The CDR3 DNA follows: TGTGCCAGCTCACCCTTAAGGGAGACGGTCTCCTACAATGAGCAGTTCTTC. Translated, it gives CASSPLRETVSYNEQFF.

This clone was seen only a few times. The rearrangement joins TRBV29-1 to TRBJ1-1; 7 nucleotides agree with TRBD1. Germline V gives CDR1 SQVTM, CDR2 ANQGSEA. The CDR3 runs 13 residues. With 8 bases clipped from V and 9 bases from J, the junction kept 15 bases outside the gene matches. CDR3: CSLGQAGFAQAFF. Here the CDR3 DNA reads TGCAGCCTCGGACAGGCGGGTTTCGCGCAAGCTTTCTTT.

The rearrangement uses TRBV7-9 and TRBJ1-1; 9 nucleotides match TRBD1. Looked up from germline, CDR1 is SEHNR and CDR2 is FQNEAQ (reference sequence). The trim removed 5 bases at V and 5 bases at J, leaving 9 bases unmatched. The CDR3 is made up of 15 amino acids. The CDR3 DNA follows: TGTGCCAGCAGCACCCCGCCGACAGGGGGAACTGAAGCTTTCTTT. Translated, it gives CASSTPPTGGTEAFF. Combining the CDR3 with reference TRBV7-9 and TRBJ1-1 gives the whole variable domain DTGVSQNPRHKITKRGQNVTFRCDPISEHNRLYWYRQTLGQGPEFLTYFQNEAQLEKSRLLSDRFSAERPKGSFSTLEIQRTEQGDSAMYLCASSTPPTGGTEAFFGQGTRLTVV.

The rearrangement links TRBV4-1 to TRBJ1-4; D gene unclear. The CDR3 covers 11 residues. V lost 1 base and J 10 bases, leaving 4 bases between the germline ends. CDR1 MGHRA and CDR2 YSYEKL come from the germline V gene. The CDR3 loop is CASSQGGKLFF. CDR3 nucleotides: TGCGCCAGCAGCCAAGGCGGAAAACTGTTTTTT.

CDR3 sequence reads: CASSLRTGVYTPEQYF. The DNA of the CDR3 is TGTGCCAGCAGCCTCAGGACAGGGGTGTATACCCCCGAGCAGTACTTC. The J gene is TRBJ2-7, the V gene TRBV16, with 9 bases identical to TRBD1. The CDR3 consists of 16 residues. V was pared by 4 bases and J by 6 bases, with 13 bases of the junction left unmatched. Germline loops: CDR1 KGHSY, CDR2 FQNENV.

The chain couples TRBV18 to TRBJ2-2; the D is unclear. Germline CDR1 is KGHSH and CDR2 is LQKENI. The CDR3 loop spans 17 amino acids. Trimming pared 0 bases from V and 2 bases from J, leaving 13 bases between. The CDR3 is CASSPPLGSANTGELFF. The DNA for the CDR3 is TGTGCCAGCTCACCACCCTTAGGCAGCGCAAACACCGGGGAGCTGTTTTTT.

In this sample, this clone turned up a few times. The chain recombines TRBV19 with TRBJ1-4; the match to TRBD1 covers 7 bases. CDR1 LNHDA and CDR2 SQIVND come from the germline V gene (reference sequence). The trim removed 2 bases at V and 7 bases at J, leaving 7 bases unmatched. This CDR3 has 15 amino acids. The CDR3 protein is CASSIQGGLGEKLFF. The CDR3 DNA follows: TGTGCCAGTAGTATACAGGGGGGTCTTGGTGAAAAACTGTTTTTT.

CDR3 nucleotides: TGCGCCAGCAGCCAAGTATCAGGATCCAACTATGGCTACACCTTC. Its protein is CASSQVSGSNYGYTF. The chain is built from TRBV4-1 and TRBJ1-2; D is unresolved. The germline V and J ends were trimmed by 1 base and 2 bases, with 11 bases remaining between them. Germline CDR1 MGHRA, CDR2 YSYEKL. The CDR3 is made up of 15 amino acids.

J is TRBJ2-3 and V is TRBV27; perhaps TRBD2 as D (6 bases). Germline CDR1 and CDR2: MNHEY and SMNVEV (reference sequence). Trimming shortened V by 6 bases and J by 3 bases, and 16 bases separated the two germline ends. This CDR3 has 15 residues. CDR3 amino acids: CASRTKDGGTDTQYF. The CDR3 nucleotides are TGTGCCAGCAGGACTAAAGACGGGGGTACAGATACGCAGTATTTT.

This clone was recorded once. The CDR3 DNA reads TGTGCCAGCAGCGCAGGGGGCGTGGAGACCCAGTACTTC. It encodes CASSAGGVETQYF. The V and J genes are TRBV7-9 and TRBJ2-5; TRBD1 matches at 8 bases. J gave up 5 bases and V 5 bases, and 4 bases lay outside the gene matches. The V gene's germline CDR1 is SEHNR and CDR2 FQNEAQ (reference sequence). The CDR3 contains 13 residues.

CDR3 region: CASSEVRTGGSYGYTF. The CDR3 DNA is TGTGCCAGCAGTGAAGTGAGGACAGGGGGCAGCTATGGCTACACCTTC. The chain is built from TRBV6-1 and TRBJ1-2, with TRBD1 matching over 11 bases. Germline V gives CDR1 MNHNS, CDR2 SASEGT. The trim removed 1 base at V and 4 bases at J, leaving 5 bases unmatched. The CDR3 has 16 residues.

This clone turned up a few times. The rearrangement joins TRBV18 to TRBJ1-1; D is undetermined. Trimming took off 1 base at V and 8 bases at J, with 11 bases between the two ends. CDR1 and CDR2 from the germline V gene are KGHSH and LQKENI. The length of the CDR3 is 13 residues. The CDR3 DNA is TGTGCCAGCTCACCACGCCCCCAGGAAGAAGCTTTCTTT. Its translation: CASSPRPQEEAFF.

The gene calls are TRBV11-2 and TRBJ1-4, with 9 bases aligning to TRBD1. The CDR3 extends over 15 amino acids. Germline CDR1 SGHAT, CDR2 FQNNGV. Trimming removed 4 bases from V and 10 bases from J; junction bases left unmatched: 10. The chain's CDR3 is CASSSGQGPGGKLFF. The CDR3 DNA sequence: TGTGCCAGCAGCTCCGGACAGGGGCCCGGGGGAAAACTGTTTTTT.

This chain joins TRBV3-1 (or the pseudogene TRBV3-2) and TRBJ2-7, with unresolved D. V lost 5 bases and J 5 bases, leaving 7 bases between the germline ends. Germline-derived CDR1 and CDR2 are LGHDT and YNNKEL (reference sequence). The CDR3 is made up of 11 amino acids. The CDR3 sequence is CASSAVDEQYF. The CDR3 DNA reads as TGTGCCAGCAGCGCCGTAGACGAGCAGTACTTC.

This CDR3 is CASRNRGSYNEQFF. CDR3 coding DNA: TGCGCCAGCAGAAACAGGGGCTCCTACAATGAGCAGTTCTTC. V and J are TRBV10-2 and TRBJ2-1; 7 bases align to TRBD1. The germline CDR1 and CDR2 sequences are WSHSY and SAAADI. The V segment lost 6 bases and the J segment 0 bases; nucleotides outside the gene matches: 2. CDR3 length: 14 residues.

The chain uses TRBV5-1 and TRBJ1-1; D unclear. The CDR3 sequence is 14 residues long. Trimming removed 1 base at V and 1 base at J, with 8 bases between. The germline V gene encodes CDR1 SGHRS and CDR2 YFSETQ. The CDR3 reads CASSLRLPNTEAFF. Written as DNA, the CDR3 is TGCGCCAGCAGCTTGAGACTCCCGAACACTGAAGCTTTCTTT.

This chain joins TRBV4-2 and TRBJ1-1; D may be TRBD1 (6 bases). Between the trimmed V and J ends, which lost 8 bases and 1 base, there was a span of 11 bases. Germline CDR1 LGHNA, CDR2 YNFKEQ. The CDR3 contains 13 residues. CDR3 in amino acids: CASGKGQNTEAFF. Written as DNA, the CDR3 is TGTGCCAGCGGTAAGGGACAGAACACTGAAGCTTTCTTT.

The chain joins TRBV6-5 to TRBJ2-7; 7 bases fit TRBD1. The CDR3 is made up of 13 amino acids. Germline loops: CDR1 MNHEY, CDR2 SVGAGI. Trimming removed 9 bases from V and 0 bases from J; junction bases left unmatched: 5. CDR3 in amino acids: CASRRDSSYEQYF. CDR3 coding DNA: TGTGCCAGTCGACGGGACAGCTCCTACGAGCAGTACTTC.

CDR3 residues: CASSPGGWRNTEAFF. The CDR3 DNA reads as TGTGCCAGCAGCCCCGGGGGGTGGAGGAACACTGAAGCTTTCTTT. The rearrangement uses TRBV7-8 and TRBJ1-1, with D perhaps TRBD1 (5 bases). The CDR3 has 15 amino acids. Germline V gene lookup returns CDR1 SGHVS and CDR2 FQNEAQ. The V and J ends lost 5 bases and 1 base respectively, with 14 bases between them.

V and J are TRBV5-6 and TRBJ2-5; no firm D call. CDR3 size: 14 residues. V was pared by 4 bases and J by 1 base, with 11 bases between. Germline loops: CDR1 SGHDT, CDR2 YYEEEE. Here the CDR3 reads CASSPPNFQETQYF. In DNA form, the CDR3 reads TGTGCCAGCAGCCCCCCTAACTTCCAAGAGACCCAGTACTTC.

The J gene is TRBJ2-2, the V gene TRBV13; TRBD2 matches 11 bases. V lost 1 base and J lost 2; bases outside the gene matches: 12. Per the germline V gene, CDR1 is PRHDT and CDR2 is FYEKMQ (reference sequence). This CDR3 region has 20 residues. The CDR3 protein is CASSLAGFGTSGDNTGELFF. The CDR3 DNA sequence: TGTGCCAGCAGCTTAGCGGGATTCGGGACTAGCGGCGATAACACCGGGGAGCTGTTTTTT.

This clone was detected only a few times. The chain recombines TRBV19 with TRBJ1-1; TRBD1 matches 8 bases. Germline V gene lookup returns CDR1 LNHDA and CDR2 SQIVND (reference sequence). The CDR3 runs 14 residues. V lost 7 bases to trimming and J lost 0 bases; unmatched junction nucleotides: 4. Here the CDR3 DNA reads TGTGCCAGTACCCGGACAGGGATGAACACTGAAGCTTTCTTT. This sequence encodes CASTRTGMNTEAFF.

A note on this clone: The sample holds other DNA sequences that translate to the same CDR3. The rearrangement uses TRBV7-9 and TRBJ1-3; 7 nucleotides agree with TRBD1. Looked up from germline, CDR1 is SEHNR and CDR2 is FQNEAQ (reference sequence). Losses at the gene ends were 5 bases for V and 0 bases for J; bases not matched to a gene: 4. The CDR3 has 15 residues. CDR3 DNA: TGTGCCAGCAGCCACGACAGGGCCTCTGGAAACACCATATATTTT. The encoded protein is CASSHDRASGNTIYF.

The V gene is TRBV11-2, the J gene TRBJ1-3, with TRBD1 matching over 11 bases. Germline CDR1 is SGHAT and CDR2 is FQNNGV. V lost 4 bases and J lost 8; bases outside the gene matches: 4. The CDR3 loop spans 14 amino acids. The CDR3 DNA is TGTGCCAGCAGCTGGACAGGGGGCCCATACACCATATATTTT. Translated: CASSWTGGPYTIYF.

CDR3 in DNA: TGTGCCAGCAGAACACGGGGAGAAACCGGGGAGCTGTTTTTT. This gives the protein CASRTRGETGELFF. V is TRBV6-4 and J is TRBJ2-2; perhaps TRBD2 as D (5 bases). Germline V CDR1 and CDR2: MRHNA, SNTAGT. The CDR3 length is 14 residues. Trimming took 6 bases from V and 5 from J, leaving 13 bases between them.

V gene TRBV3-1 (or the pseudogene TRBV3-2) combines with J gene TRBJ1-5, with no clear D. The CDR3 covers 13 residues. The V end was cut by 0 bases, the J end by 6 bases, with 6 bases between. Looked up from germline, CDR1 is LGHDT and CDR2 is YNNKEL (reference sequence). The CDR3 here is CASSQDGSQPQHF. The CDR3 nucleotides read TGTGCCAGCAGCCAAGATGGGAGTCAGCCCCAGCATTTT.

The rearrangement links TRBV27 to TRBJ1-5, with 7 bases that match TRBD1. The germline V gene has CDR1 MNHEY and CDR2 SMNVEV (reference sequence). CDR3 length equals 14 residues. V shed 6 bases, J shed 3 bases, and the junction held 5 bases outside the gene matches. Written as DNA, the CDR3 is TGTGCCAGCAGAAAACAGGGGCTCAATCAGCCCCAGCATTTT. Its protein product is CASRKQGLNQPQHF.

The gene calls are TRBV10-3 and TRBJ2-7; 8 positions match TRBD2. Germline V gene data show CDR1 as ENHRY and CDR2 as SYGVKD. V gave up 3 bases and J gave up 3 bases; unmatched junction bases: 4. This CDR3 has 14 amino acids. The DNA of the CDR3 is TGTGCCATCAGTGAAACTAGCGGATTCTACGAGCAGTACTTC. Residues: CAISETSGFYEQYF.

This clone appeared a single time. This chain connects TRBV7-9 to TRBJ2-2; 7 bases are shared with TRBD1. The CDR3 length is 17 residues. With V trimmed by 6 bases and J by 5 bases, 15 bases remained unmatched. CDR1 and CDR2 (germline): SEHNR, FQNEAQ (reference sequence). The CDR3 nucleotides read TGTGCCAGCAGACGGACAGGTCGGGCTACTACAACCGGGGAGCTGTTTTTT. Translated: CASRRTGRATTTGELFF.